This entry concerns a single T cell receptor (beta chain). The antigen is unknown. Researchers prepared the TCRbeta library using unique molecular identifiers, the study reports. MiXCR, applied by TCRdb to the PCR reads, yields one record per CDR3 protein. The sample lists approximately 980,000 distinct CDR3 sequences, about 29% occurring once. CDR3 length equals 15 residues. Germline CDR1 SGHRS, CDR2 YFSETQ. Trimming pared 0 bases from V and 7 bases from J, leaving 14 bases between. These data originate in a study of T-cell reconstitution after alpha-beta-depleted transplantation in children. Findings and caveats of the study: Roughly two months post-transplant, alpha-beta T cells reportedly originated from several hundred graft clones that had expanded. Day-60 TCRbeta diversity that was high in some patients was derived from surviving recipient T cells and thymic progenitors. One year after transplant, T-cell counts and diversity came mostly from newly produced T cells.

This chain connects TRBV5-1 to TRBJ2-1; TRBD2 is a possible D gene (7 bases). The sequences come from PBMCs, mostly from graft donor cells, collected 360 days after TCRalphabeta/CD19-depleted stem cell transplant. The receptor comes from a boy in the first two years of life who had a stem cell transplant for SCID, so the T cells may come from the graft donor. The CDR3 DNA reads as TGCGCCAGCAGCTTGGGTTGGGGGGGCCGGAATGAGCAGTTCTTC. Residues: CASSLGWGGRNEQFF.